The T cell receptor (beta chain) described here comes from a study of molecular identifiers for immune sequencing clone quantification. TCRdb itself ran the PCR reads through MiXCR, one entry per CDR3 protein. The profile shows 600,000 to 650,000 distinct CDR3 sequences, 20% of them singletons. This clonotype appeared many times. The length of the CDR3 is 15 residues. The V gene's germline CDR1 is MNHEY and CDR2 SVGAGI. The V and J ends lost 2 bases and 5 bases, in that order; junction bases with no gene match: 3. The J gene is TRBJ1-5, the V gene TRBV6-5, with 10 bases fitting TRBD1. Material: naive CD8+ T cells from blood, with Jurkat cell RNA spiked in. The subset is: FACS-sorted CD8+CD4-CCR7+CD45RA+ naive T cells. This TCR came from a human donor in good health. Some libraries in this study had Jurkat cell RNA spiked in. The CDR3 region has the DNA TGTGCCAGCAGTTACGACAGGGGGCCACATCAGCCCCAGCATTTT. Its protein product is CASSYDRGPHQPQHF.